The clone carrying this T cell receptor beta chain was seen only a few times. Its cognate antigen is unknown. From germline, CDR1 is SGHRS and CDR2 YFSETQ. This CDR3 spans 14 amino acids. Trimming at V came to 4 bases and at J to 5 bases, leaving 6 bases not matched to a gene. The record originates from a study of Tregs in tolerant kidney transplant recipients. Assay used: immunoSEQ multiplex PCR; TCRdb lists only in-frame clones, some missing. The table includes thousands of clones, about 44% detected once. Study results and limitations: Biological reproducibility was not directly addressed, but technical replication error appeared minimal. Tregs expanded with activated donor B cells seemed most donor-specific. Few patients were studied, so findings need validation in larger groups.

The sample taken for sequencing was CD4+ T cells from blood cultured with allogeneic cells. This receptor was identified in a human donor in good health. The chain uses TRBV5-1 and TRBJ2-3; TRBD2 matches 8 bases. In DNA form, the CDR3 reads TGCGCCAGCAGCAGTACTAGCGGAGGAGATACGCAGTATTTT. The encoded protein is CASSSTSGGDTQYF.